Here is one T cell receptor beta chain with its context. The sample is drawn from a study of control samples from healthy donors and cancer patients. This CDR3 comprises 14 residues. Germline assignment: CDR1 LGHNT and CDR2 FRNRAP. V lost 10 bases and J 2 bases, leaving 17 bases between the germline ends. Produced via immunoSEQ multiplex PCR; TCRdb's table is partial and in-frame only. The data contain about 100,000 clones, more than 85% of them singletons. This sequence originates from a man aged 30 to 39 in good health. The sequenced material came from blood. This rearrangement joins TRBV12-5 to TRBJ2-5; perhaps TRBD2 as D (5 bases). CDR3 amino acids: CATSAGSFQETQYF. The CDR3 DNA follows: TGTGCTACCTCCGCGGGTTCCTTTCAAGAGACCCAGTACTTC.